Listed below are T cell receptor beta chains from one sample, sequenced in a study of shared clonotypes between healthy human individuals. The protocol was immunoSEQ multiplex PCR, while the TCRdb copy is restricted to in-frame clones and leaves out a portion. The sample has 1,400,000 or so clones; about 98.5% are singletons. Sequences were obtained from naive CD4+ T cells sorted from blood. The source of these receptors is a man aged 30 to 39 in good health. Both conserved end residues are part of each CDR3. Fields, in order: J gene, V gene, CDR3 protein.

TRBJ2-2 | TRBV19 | CASNIGETRAGELFF
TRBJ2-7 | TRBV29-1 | CSVSTGFLYREQYF
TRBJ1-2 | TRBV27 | CASSLQGGPNYGYTF
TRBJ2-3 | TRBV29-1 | CSVDRLADTQYF
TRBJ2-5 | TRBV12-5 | CASGLGSQLGTRRETQYF
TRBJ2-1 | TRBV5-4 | CASSPGLVGSRNNEQFF
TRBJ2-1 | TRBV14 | CASSQTLLAGYYNEQFF
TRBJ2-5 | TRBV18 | CASSPADRGSETQYF
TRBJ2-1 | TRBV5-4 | CAGGGSYNEQFF
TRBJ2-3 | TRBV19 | CASSLRGRTDTQYF
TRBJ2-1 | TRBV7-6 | CASSPTSGMISSYNEQFF
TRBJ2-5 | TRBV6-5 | CASSYSIGTGEETQYF
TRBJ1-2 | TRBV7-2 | CASSLGQDYGYTF
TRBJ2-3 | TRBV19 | CATRGASTDTQYF
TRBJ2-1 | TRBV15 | CATSTEGGSYNEQFF
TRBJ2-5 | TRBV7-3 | CASSSIIGETQYF
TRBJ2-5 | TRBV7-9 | CASSLWVAVSGETQYF
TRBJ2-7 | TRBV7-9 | CASSLGGIYEQYF
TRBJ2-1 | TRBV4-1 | CASSQGWAGGRNEQFF
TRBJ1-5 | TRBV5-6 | CASSLGGGLSSNQPQHF
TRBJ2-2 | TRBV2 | CASSRTTGTGELFF
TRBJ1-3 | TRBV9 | CASSVSPGTDSGNTIYF
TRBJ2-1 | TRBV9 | CASSRTSGTSGYNEQFF
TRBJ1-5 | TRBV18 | CASSPGNQPQHF
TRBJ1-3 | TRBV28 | CASSSRQGSGNTIYF
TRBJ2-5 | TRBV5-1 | CASRQGQAETQYF
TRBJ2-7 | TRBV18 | CASSRAGRSSYEQYF
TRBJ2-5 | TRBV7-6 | CASSQDGPEETQYF
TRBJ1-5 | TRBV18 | CASSPGPISNQPQHF